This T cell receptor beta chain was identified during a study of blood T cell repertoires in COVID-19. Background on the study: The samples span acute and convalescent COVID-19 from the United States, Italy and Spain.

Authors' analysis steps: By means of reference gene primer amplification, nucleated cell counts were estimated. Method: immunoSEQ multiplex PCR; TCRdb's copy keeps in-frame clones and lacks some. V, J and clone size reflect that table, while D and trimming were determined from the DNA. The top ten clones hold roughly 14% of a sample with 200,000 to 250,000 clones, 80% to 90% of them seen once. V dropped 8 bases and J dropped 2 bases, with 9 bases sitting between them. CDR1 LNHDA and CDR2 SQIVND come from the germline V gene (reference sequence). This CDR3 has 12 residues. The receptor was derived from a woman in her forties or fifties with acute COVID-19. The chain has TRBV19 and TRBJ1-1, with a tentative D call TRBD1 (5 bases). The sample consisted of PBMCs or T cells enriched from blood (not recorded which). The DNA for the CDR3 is TGTGCCAGTCGACAGTACAACACTGAAGCTTTCTTT. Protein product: CASRQYNTEAFF.